The next 2 T cell receptor beta chains were all read from a single sample in a study of CD8+CD57+ T cells in acquired aplastic anemia. Patients chosen for sequencing had shown CD8+CD57+ cell expansion by flow cytometry. Using genomic DNA as the template, TCR beta VDJ and CDR3 profiling was carried out. TCRdb independently ran MiXCR on the reads; one entry per CDR3 protein. The sample records about 160,000 distinct CDR3 sequences, 60% to 80% being singletons. The sequenced material came from sorted CD4+, CD8+, or CD8+CD57+ T cells (not recorded which) from PBMCs. These receptors all stem from a human donor with aplastic anemia.

This sequence joins TRBV10-3 and TRBJ1-2; D ambiguous. The germline V gene encodes CDR1 ENHRY and CDR2 SYGVKD. This CDR3 is 14 amino acids long. V gave up 6 bases and J gave up 3 bases, with 14 bases separating them. CDR3 nucleotide sequence: TGTGCCATCAGGAGTGGGTCGGATTACTATGGCTACACCTTC. Translation: CAIRSGSDYYGYTF.

The chain recombines TRBV20-1 with TRBJ1-2, with 8 bases aligning to TRBD1. V shed 5 bases, J shed 3 bases, and the junction held 11 bases outside the gene matches. Germline V gene lookup returns CDR1 DFQATT and CDR2 SNEGSKA (reference sequence). CDR3 size: 15 residues. This CDR3 is CSARLLQGGDYGYTF. CDR3 bases: TGCAGTGCTCGCCTTTTACAGGGGGGTGACTATGGCTACACCTTC.